Sequencing of this T cell receptor beta chain was carried out in a study of cytomegalovirus exposure and HLA in healthy donors. In the study overall: Previous work identified around 120 million unique TCR beta sequences from around 170 million T cells.

The primer mix had 60 Vbeta and 13 Jbeta primers. In the study's own analysis: Roughly 80 million unique TCR beta chains, about 10 million of them shared, were counted by a later analysis. The table came from immunoSEQ multiplex PCR; TCRdb's copy has only in-frame clones and leaves some out. The D gene and trimming were derived from the DNA, and the V and J assignments and clone size from that table. This sample yields fewer than 200,000 clones, of which 83% are seen a single time; more than 1.5% belongs to the top ten. This clone was counted a few times. Its matching antigen is unknown. Study observations and caveats: Cytomegalovirus status was reportedly diagnosed by the classifier with high sensitivity and specificity.

This CDR3 is 15 amino acids long. The junction had 7 bases not matched to a gene; V was cut back by 3 bases and J by 5 bases. From germline, CDR1 is SGHTA and CDR2 FQGNSA. The chain is built from TRBV7-2 and TRBJ1-5; 7 bases align to TRBD1. The sequence was collected from a man between 35 and 55 years old in good health and CMV-seropositive. Sample: PBMCs. CDR3 amino acids: CASSFGQVLDQPQHF. CDR3 sequence (DNA): TGTGCCAGCAGCTTTGGACAGGTTTTGGATCAGCCCCAGCATTTT.